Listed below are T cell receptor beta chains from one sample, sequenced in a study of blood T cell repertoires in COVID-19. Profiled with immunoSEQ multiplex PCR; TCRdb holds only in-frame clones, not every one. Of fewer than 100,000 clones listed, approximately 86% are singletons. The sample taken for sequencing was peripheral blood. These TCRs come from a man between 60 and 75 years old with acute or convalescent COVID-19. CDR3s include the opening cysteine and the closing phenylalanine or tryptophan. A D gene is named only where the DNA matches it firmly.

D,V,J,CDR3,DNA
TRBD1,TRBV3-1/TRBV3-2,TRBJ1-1,CASSLGRTGGPEAFF,TGTGCCAGCAGCTTGGGGAGGACAGGGGGCCCTGAAGCTTTCTTT
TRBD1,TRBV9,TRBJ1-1,CASSDLTGVAEAFF,TGTGCCAGCAGCGACCTGACAGGGGTTGCTGAAGCTTTCTTT
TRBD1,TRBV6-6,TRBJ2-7,CASSRTDRGQGSLYEQYF,TGTGCCAGCAGCCGAACCGACAGGGGACAGGGGTCCCTCTACGAGCAGTACTTC
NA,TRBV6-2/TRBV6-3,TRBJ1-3,CASSRGSSGNTIYF,TGTGCCAGCAGCCGTGGGAGCTCTGGAAACACCATATATTTT
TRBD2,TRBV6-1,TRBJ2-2,CASSGDRTSLAGELFF,TGTGCCAGCAGTGGGGACCGGACTAGCCTTGCCGGGGAGCTGTTTTTT
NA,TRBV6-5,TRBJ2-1,CASRTHDRKHNEQFF,TGTGCCAGCAGAACACACGACAGAAAACACAATGAGCAGTTCTTC
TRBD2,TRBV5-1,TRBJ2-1,CASSLTLTSGRNYNNEQFF,TGCGCCAGCAGCTTAACCCTGACTAGCGGCAGAAACTACAACAATGAGCAGTTCTTC
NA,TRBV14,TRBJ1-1,CASSPLLGDTEAFF,TGTGCCAGCAGCCCCCTGCTAGGGGACACTGAAGCTTTCTTT
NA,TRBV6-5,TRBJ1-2,CASSYGSSGGYTF,TGTGCCAGCAGTTACGGCTCTTCGGGGGGCTACACCTTC
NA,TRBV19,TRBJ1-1,CASSMRLPRNTEAFF,TGTGCCAGTAGTATGAGGCTGCCACGGAACACTGAAGCTTTCTTT